This T cell receptor (beta chain) was profiled in a study of CD8 T cells in ankylosing spondylitis. This clonotype was detected many times. As yet, its antigen is unknown. Regarding the study as a whole: Disease-linked clones were found to be CD8+ and relatively rare in peripheral blood. Disease-associated clones were reportedly significantly overrepresented in matched ankylosing spondylitis synovial fluid. Ankylosing spondylitis blood seemed to carry a telltale TCR beta motif made of seven or eight highly homologous variants. Earlier studies detected some motif variants in reactive arthritis synovial fluid and blood.

Trimming left V 5 bases short and J 3 bases short, with 10 bases between. The CDR3 has 13 residues. Libraries for TCR beta were made by quantitative 5'-RACE with molecular barcodes. Using its own MiXCR run on the 5' RACE reads, TCRdb lists one record per CDR3 protein. The profile shows over 450,000 distinct CDR3 sequences, about 13% of them singletons. The sample taken for sequencing was blood, either unsorted or a sorted T cell fraction (not recorded which). The chain recombines TRBV12-3 or TRBV12-4 with TRBJ1-2; no reliable D call. The TCR originated in a male donor with ankylosing spondylitis. CDR3 protein: CASSPRRDYGYTF. The CDR3 nucleotides read TGTGCCAGCAGTCCCCGAAGGGACTATGGCTACACCTTC.